This passage covers 25 T cell receptor beta chains from one sample sequenced in a study of T cell repertoires in cytomegalovirus infection. Each CDR3 protein gets one entry after TCRdb re-called the reads with MiXCR. The data show just under 550,000 distinct CDR3 sequences, approximately 26% seen once. Sample: PBMCs. Receptors were obtained from a human donor in good health (CMV status not recorded). Some clones in this sample may be carry-over from other donors' samples.

This clonotype showed up just a few times. The chain uses TRBV11-2 and TRBJ2-5; D is undetermined. The CDR3 length is 14 residues. V lost 6 bases and J 1 base, leaving 12 bases between the germline ends. Germline lookup yields CDR1 SGHAT and CDR2 FQNNGV. In nucleotides, the CDR3 is TGTGCCAGCAGTAAAAATGACTTCCAAGAGACCCAGTACTTC. This sequence encodes CASSKNDFQETQYF.

This clonotype was found many times. V and J are TRBV7-2 and TRBJ2-5; D remains ambiguous. V lost 3 bases and J lost 1, with 9 bases in between. The CDR3 is 14 amino acids. The germline gives CDR1 SGHTA, CDR2 FQGNSA. The CDR3 is CASSFRLFQETQYF. The DNA for the CDR3 is TGTGCCAGCAGCTTCAGACTTTTCCAAGAGACCCAGTACTTC.

V is TRBV7-6 and J is TRBJ1-5; tentatively, D is TRBD1 (5 bases). Germline V gene lookup returns CDR1 SGHVS and CDR2 FNYEAQ. This CDR3 comprises 15 residues. Trimming removed 2 bases at V and 7 bases at J, with 15 bases between. CDR3 sequence reads: CASSLNVGGGQPQHF. CDR3 nucleotides: TGTGCCAGCAGCTTAAACGTAGGCGGGGGGCAGCCCCAGCATTTT. Combining the CDR3 with reference TRBV7-6 and TRBJ1-5 gives the whole variable domain GAGVSQSPRYKVTKRGQDVALRCDPISGHVSLYWYRQALGQGPEFLTYFNYEAQQDKSGLPNDRFSAERPEGSISTLTIQRTEQRDSAMYRCASSLNVGGGQPQHFGDGTRLSIL.

This clonotype was seen ten or more times. The chain joins TRBV7-2 to TRBJ1-5; no clear D gene. V was pared by 5 bases and J by 3 bases, with 14 bases between. The CDR3 totals 15 residues. The germline gives CDR1 SGHTA, CDR2 FQGNSA. The CDR3 DNA sequence: TGTGCCAGCAGCACGTGGGCAGAACACAATCAGCCCCAGCATTTT. Residues: CASSTWAEHNQPQHF.

The chain carries TRBV29-1 and TRBJ1-2; the D is unclear. Germline V gene sequence: CDR1 SQVTM, CDR2 ANQGSEA. This CDR3 contains 13 residues. V lost 3 bases and J 4 bases, leaving 12 bases between the germline ends. CDR3 coding DNA: TGCAGCGTTGAGGTGGACGTGGCCTATGGCTACACCTTC. It encodes CSVEVDVAYGYTF.

This clonotype was counted at least ten times. The chain carries TRBV12-3 or TRBV12-4 and TRBJ2-3, with a tentative D call TRBD2 (6 bases). V was shortened by 1 base and J by 3 bases, with 17 bases between the two germline ends. The CDR3 length is 17 residues. CDR3 in amino acids: CASSLDVAGTTTDTQYF. CDR3 in DNA: TGTGCCAGCAGTTTAGATGTTGCGGGGACCACTACAGATACGCAGTATTTT.

Here the CDR3 DNA reads TGCGCCAGCAGCTCGACGTCCGGGACCGGGGAGCTGTTTTTT. It encodes CASSSTSGTGELFF. The chain combines TRBV4-3 with TRBJ2-2; no reliable D call. Germline-derived CDR1 and CDR2 are LGHNA and YSLEER. CDR3 length: 14 amino acids. Trimming took 5 bases from V and 5 from J, leaving 12 bases between them.

The V gene is TRBV7-2, the J gene TRBJ2-1; D uncertain. Germline V lookup: CDR1 SGHTA, CDR2 FQGNSA. V lost 1 base, J lost 12 bases, and 13 bases lay in between. The CDR3 extends over 13 amino acids. The CDR3: CASSLVTGSGQFF. The CDR3 DNA reads as TGTGCCAGCAGCTTAGTCACCGGGTCCGGGCAGTTCTTC.

The CDR3 sequence: CASSLFRAKETQYF. DNA for the CDR3: TGTGCCAGCAGCTTATTCCGGGCTAAAGAGACCCAGTACTTC. This chain uses TRBV11-3 with TRBJ2-5, with D unresolved. V was shortened by 2 bases and J by 3 bases, with 10 bases between the two germline ends. CDR3 size: 14 residues. The germline gives CDR1 SGHNT, CDR2 YENEEA.

V gene TRBV12-3 or TRBV12-4 combines with J gene TRBJ2-1; 8 bases fit TRBD1. J gave up 14 bases and V 4 bases, and 1 base lay outside the gene matches. The CDR3 sequence is 10 residues long. CDR3 loop: CASSSDREFF. The DNA of the CDR3 is TGTGCCAGCAGTTCGGACAGGGAGTTCTTC.

The chain joins TRBV14 to TRBJ1-1; D unresolved. V was shortened by 1 base and J by 8 bases, with 17 bases between the two germline ends. The CDR3 runs 15 residues. Germline V gene data show CDR1 as SGHDN and CDR2 as FVKESK. The CDR3 region is CASSQVLIGSGEAFF. The DNA of the CDR3 is TGTGCCAGCAGCCAAGTGTTAATAGGGTCGGGGGAAGCTTTCTTT.

About this clonotype: An end of the junction differs from the germline gene, which may be a read error. The chain couples TRBV7-8 to TRBJ2-2, with 9 bases identical to TRBD1. Germline CDR1 is SGHVS and CDR2 is FQNEAQ. This CDR3 comprises 16 residues. The CDR3 here is CTSSLDGTGGVPELFF. The DNA of the CDR3 is TGTACCAGCAGCTTAGACGGTACAGGGGGCGTTCCGGAGCTGTTTTTT.

This chain connects TRBV10-3 to TRBJ1-2, with D possibly matching TRBD1 (5 bases). V was shortened by 9 bases and J by 1 base, with 12 bases between the two germline ends. The CDR3 has 13 residues. CDR1 and CDR2 from the germline V gene are ENHRY and SYGVKD. For the CDR3, the DNA is TGTGCCATTGGACACGGGGATAACTATGGCTACACCTTC. This sequence encodes CAIGHGDNYGYTF.

This clonotype appeared many times. The chain uses TRBV7-2 and TRBJ2-7, with 9 bases identical to TRBD2. With 5 bases clipped from V and 6 bases from J, the junction kept 11 bases outside the gene matches. The germline CDR1 and CDR2 sequences are SGHTA and FQGNSA. CDR3 length equals 15 residues. CDR3 in DNA: TGTGCCAGCAGCCGGGGACTAGCCGGTCCGGTCGAGCAGTACGTC. This gives the protein CASSRGLAGPVEQYV.

This clonotype occurred a few times. J is TRBJ2-7 and V is TRBV5-1, with 15 bases aligning to TRBD2. The CDR3 consists of 18 residues. Trimming took 4 bases from V and 4 from J; bases not matched to a gene: 12. Per the germline V gene, CDR1 is SGHRS and CDR2 is YFSETQ. CDR3 residues: CASSPDGGTSGRKYEQYV. The CDR3, as DNA: TGCGCCAGCAGCCCAGACGGGGGGACTAGCGGGAGGAAGTACGAGCAGTACGTC.

This clonotype has just a few counts. This chain uses TRBV5-1 with TRBJ2-1, with 15 bases aligning to TRBD2. The length of the CDR3 is 19 residues. V was pared by 4 bases and J by 8 bases, with 16 bases of the junction left unmatched. Germline V gene lookup returns CDR1 SGHRS and CDR2 YFSETQ. The CDR3 reads CASSDGLAGGPLPLDEQFF. CDR3 bases: TGCGCCAGCAGCGACGGACTAGCGGGAGGGCCGTTGCCGCTCGATGAGCAGTTCTTC.

There are a few counts of this clonotype. The chain combines TRBV6-2 or TRBV6-3 with TRBJ1-1; 8 bases fit TRBD1. Unmatched junction bases numbered 11, after V lost 7 bases and J lost 1 base. The CDR3 has 16 amino acids. From germline, CDR1 is MNHEY and CDR2 SVGEGT. The CDR3 DNA is TGTGCCAGCACCACCCACCTGGGGACAGGGAACACTGAAGCTTTCTTT. Encoded protein: CASTTHLGTGNTEAFF.

Here the CDR3 DNA reads TGTGCCAGCAGCTTATATTTCTGGGGCGGGAGAGGGTCCTACAATGAGCAGTTCTTC. Its translation: CASSLYFWGGRGSYNEQFF. This rearrangement joins TRBV5-5 to TRBJ2-1, with 7 bases identical to TRBD2. CDR1 and CDR2 (germline): SGHKS, YYEKEE (reference sequence). The junction had 15 bases not matched to a gene; V was cut back by 2 bases and J by 1 base. The length of the CDR3 is 19 residues.

This clonotype has a handful of counts. The gene calls are TRBV4-1 and TRBJ2-1; D gene ambiguous. The CDR3 covers 15 residues. Germline CDR1 MGHRA, CDR2 YSYEKL. Between the trimmed V and J ends, which lost 8 bases and 3 bases, there was a span of 17 bases. The CDR3 coding sequence is TGCGCCAGCTCCACTATAGGGCGGCACTACAATGAGCAGTTCTTC. Amino acids: CASSTIGRHYNEQFF.

This clonotype was recorded many times. J is TRBJ1-6 and V is TRBV7-2, with D possibly matching TRBD1 (6 bases). Germline CDR1 is SGHTA and CDR2 is FQGNSA. The CDR3 contains 14 residues. Trimming shortened V by 5 bases and J by 10 bases, and 15 bases separated the two germline ends. The CDR3 reads CASSAGEVRSPLHF. Here the CDR3 DNA reads TGTGCCAGCAGCGCAGGGGAAGTGAGGTCACCCCTCCACTTT. Variable domain in full (rest from reference TRBV7-2 and TRBJ1-6): GAGVSQSPSNKVTEKGKDVELRCDPISGHTALYWYRQSLGQGLEFLIYFQGNSAPDKSGLPSDRFSAERTGGSVSTLTIQRTQQEDSAVYLCASSAGEVRSPLHFGNGTRLTVT.

The chain combines TRBV7-2 with TRBJ1-1, with TRBD1 matching over 7 bases. V trimming: 7 bases; J trimming: 3 bases; junction bases outside the gene matches: 8. Germline values: CDR1 SGHTA, CDR2 FQGNSA. The CDR3 has 14 residues. The CDR3 reads CASTRQGLDTEAFF. The CDR3 DNA reads as TGTGCCAGCACCAGACAGGGATTGGACACTGAAGCTTTCTTT.

V and J are TRBV5-4 and TRBJ2-7; 7 nucleotides line up with TRBD1. Trimming removed 3 bases from V and 6 bases from J; junction bases left unmatched: 9. Germline loops: CDR1 SGHNT, CDR2 YYREEE (reference sequence). This CDR3 spans 14 amino acids. The CDR3 protein is CASSSGQYPSEQYV. CDR3 in DNA: TGTGCCAGCAGCTCGGGACAGTATCCTAGCGAGCAGTACGTC.

This chain links TRBV15 with TRBJ2-4, with TRBD1 matching over 7 bases. The germline V gene has CDR1 LNHNV and CDR2 YYDKDF (reference sequence). The CDR3 spans 18 residues. With 2 bases clipped from V and 0 bases from J, the junction kept 10 bases outside the gene matches. CDR3 nucleotide sequence: TGTGCCACCAGCAGACCTGGGGACAGTCGACTAGCCAAAAACATTCAGTACTTC. Its protein product is CATSRPGDSRLAKNIQYF.

The rearrangement links TRBV10-3 to TRBJ1-2; 8 nucleotides agree with TRBD1. The V segment lost 3 bases and the J segment 2 bases; nucleotides outside the gene matches: 14. Germline CDR1 ENHRY, CDR2 SYGVKD. The CDR3 spans 18 residues. The CDR3 DNA reads as TGTGCCATCAGTGAAGCTGACTTCAGGGGGCTCCTGAACTATGGCTACACCTTC. This sequence encodes CAISEADFRGLLNYGYTF.

V gene TRBV4-3 combines with J gene TRBJ1-6; D not certain. Germline-derived CDR1 and CDR2 are LGHNA and YSLEER. The length of the CDR3 is 15 residues. Trimming took off 3 bases at V and 5 bases at J, with 11 bases between the two ends. CDR3 in DNA: TGCGCCAGCAGCCAGGAGGGAGGAGATAATTCACCCCTCCACTTT. Residues: CASSQEGGDNSPLHF.